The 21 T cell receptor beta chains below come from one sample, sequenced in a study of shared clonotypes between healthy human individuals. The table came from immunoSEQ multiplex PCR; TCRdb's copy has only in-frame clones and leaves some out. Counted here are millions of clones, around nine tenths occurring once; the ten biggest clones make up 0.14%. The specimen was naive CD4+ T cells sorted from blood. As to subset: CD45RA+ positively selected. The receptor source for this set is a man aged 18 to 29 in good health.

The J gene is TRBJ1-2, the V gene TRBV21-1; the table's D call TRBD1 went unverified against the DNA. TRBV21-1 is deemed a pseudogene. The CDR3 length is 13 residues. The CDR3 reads CASSKTHNYGYTF. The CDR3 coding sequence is TGTGCCAGCAGCAAAACACATAACTATGGCTACACCTTC.

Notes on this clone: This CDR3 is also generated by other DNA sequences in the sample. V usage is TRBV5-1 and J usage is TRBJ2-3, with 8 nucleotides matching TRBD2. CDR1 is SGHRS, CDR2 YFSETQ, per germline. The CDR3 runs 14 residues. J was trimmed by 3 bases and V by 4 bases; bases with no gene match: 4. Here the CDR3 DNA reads TGCGCCAGCAGCCCCGGGGGGGTGACAGATACGCAGTATTTT. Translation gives CASSPGGVTDTQYF.

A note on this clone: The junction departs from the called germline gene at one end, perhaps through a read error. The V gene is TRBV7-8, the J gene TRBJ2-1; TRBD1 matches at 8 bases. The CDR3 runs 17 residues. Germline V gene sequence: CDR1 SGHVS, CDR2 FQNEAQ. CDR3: CASSKSPGTGSDNEQFF. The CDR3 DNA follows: TGTGCCAGCAGCAAATCCCCCGGGACAGGCTCCGACAATGAGCAGTTCTTC.

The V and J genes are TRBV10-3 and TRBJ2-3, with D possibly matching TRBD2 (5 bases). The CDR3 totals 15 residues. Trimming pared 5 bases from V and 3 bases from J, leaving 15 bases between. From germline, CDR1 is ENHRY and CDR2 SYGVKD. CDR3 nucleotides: TGTGCCATCAGTTCGGGGTTCCTCGGGACAGATACGCAGTATTTT. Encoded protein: CAISSGFLGTDTQYF.

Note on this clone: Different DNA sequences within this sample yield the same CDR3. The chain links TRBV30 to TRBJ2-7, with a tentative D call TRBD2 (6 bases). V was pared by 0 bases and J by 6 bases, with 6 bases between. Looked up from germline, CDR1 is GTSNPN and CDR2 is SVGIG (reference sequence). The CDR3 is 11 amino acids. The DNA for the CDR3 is TGTGCCTGGAGTGTGACTAGCGAGCAGTACTTC. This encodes CAWSVTSEQYF.

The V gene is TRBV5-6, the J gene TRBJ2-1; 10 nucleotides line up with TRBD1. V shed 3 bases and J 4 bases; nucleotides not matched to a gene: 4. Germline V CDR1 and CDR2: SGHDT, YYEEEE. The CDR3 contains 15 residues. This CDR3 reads CASSWGQGPYNEQFF. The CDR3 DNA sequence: TGTGCCAGCAGCTGGGGACAGGGGCCATACAATGAGCAGTTCTTC. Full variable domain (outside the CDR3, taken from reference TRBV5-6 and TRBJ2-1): DAGVTQSPTHLIKTRGQQVTLRCSPKSGHDTVSWYQQALGQGPQFIFQYYEEEERQRGNFPDRFSGHQFPNYSSELNVNALLLGDSALYLCASSWGQGPYNEQFFGPGTRLTVL.

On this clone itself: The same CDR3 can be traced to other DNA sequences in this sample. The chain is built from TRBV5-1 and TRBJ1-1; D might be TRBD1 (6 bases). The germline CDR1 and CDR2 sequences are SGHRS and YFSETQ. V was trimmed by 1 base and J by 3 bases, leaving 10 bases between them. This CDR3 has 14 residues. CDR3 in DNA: TGCGCCAGCAGCTTGAATACAGGGTACACTGAAGCTTTCTTT. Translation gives CASSLNTGYTEAFF.

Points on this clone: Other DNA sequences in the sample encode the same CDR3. Written as DNA, the CDR3 is TGTGCCAGCCGGCGGAGCTCCTACGAGCAGTACTTC. Translation: CASRRSSYEQYF. This sequence joins TRBV2 and TRBJ2-7, with D unresolved. V lost 8 bases and J 0 bases, leaving 8 bases between the germline ends. The CDR3 is made up of 12 amino acids. Germline lookup yields CDR1 SNHLY and CDR2 FYNNEI.

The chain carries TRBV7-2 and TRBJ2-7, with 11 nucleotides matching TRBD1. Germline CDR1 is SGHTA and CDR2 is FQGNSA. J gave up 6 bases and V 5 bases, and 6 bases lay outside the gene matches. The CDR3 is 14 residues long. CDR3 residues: CASSMDRGLIEQYF. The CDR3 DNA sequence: TGTGCCAGCAGCATGGACAGGGGGCTGATCGAGCAGTACTTC.

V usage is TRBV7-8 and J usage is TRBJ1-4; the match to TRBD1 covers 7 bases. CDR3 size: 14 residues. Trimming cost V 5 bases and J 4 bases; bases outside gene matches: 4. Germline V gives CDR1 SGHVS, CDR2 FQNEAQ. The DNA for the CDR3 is TGTGCCAGCAGCCGGACAGGAGATAATGAAAAACTGTTTTTT. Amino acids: CASSRTGDNEKLFF.

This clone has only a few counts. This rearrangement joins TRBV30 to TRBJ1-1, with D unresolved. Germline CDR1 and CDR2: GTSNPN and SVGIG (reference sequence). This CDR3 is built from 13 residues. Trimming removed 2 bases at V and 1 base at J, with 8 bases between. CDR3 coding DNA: TGTGCCTGGAGTAAGGCAGGGAACACTGAAGCTTTCTTT. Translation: CAWSKAGNTEAFF.

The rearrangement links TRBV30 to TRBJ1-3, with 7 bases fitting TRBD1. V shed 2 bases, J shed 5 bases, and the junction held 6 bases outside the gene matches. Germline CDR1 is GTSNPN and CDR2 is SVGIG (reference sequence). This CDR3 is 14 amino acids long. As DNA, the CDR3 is TGTGCCTGGAGTATTCCGGGACAGCGAAACACCATATATTTT. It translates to CAWSIPGQRNTIYF.

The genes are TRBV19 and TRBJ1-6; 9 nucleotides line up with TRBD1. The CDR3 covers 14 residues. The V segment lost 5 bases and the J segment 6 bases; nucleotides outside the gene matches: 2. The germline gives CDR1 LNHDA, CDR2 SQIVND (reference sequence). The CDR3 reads CASSGQGFNSPLHF. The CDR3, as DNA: TGTGCCAGTAGTGGACAGGGGTTTAATTCACCCCTCCACTTT.

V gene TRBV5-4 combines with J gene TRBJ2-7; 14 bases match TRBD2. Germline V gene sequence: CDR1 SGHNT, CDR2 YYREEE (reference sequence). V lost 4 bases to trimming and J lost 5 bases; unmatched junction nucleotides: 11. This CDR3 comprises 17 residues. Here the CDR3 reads CASSATSGRAGMNEQYF. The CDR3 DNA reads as TGTGCCAGCAGCGCGACTAGCGGGAGGGCCGGGATGAACGAGCAGTACTTC.

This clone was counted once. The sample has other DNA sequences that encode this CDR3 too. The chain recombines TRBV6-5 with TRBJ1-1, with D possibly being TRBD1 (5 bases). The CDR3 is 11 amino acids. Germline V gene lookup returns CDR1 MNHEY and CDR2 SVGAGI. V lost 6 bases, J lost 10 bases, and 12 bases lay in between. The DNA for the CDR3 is TGTGCCAGCAGACGGGGGGAAGGAGCTTTCTTT. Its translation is CASRRGEGAFF.

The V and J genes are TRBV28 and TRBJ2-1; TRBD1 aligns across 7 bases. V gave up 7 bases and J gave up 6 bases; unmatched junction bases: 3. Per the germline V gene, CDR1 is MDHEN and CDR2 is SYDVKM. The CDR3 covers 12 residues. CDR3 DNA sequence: TGTGCCAGCACCCCAGGGGGCAATGAGCAGTTCTTC. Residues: CASTPGGNEQFF. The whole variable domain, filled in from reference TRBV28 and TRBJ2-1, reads DVKVTQSSRYLVKRTGEKVFLECVQDMDHENMFWYRQDPGLGLRLIYFSYDVKMKEKGDIPEGYSVSREKKERFSLILESASTNQTSMYLCASTPGGNEQFFGPGTRLTVL.

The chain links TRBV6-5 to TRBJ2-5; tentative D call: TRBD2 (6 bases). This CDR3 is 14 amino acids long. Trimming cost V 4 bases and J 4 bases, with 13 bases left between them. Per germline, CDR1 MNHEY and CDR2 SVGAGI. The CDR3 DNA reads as TGTGCCAGCAGTTCCGGGGGAGAGGGAGAGACCCAGTACTTC. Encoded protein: CASSSGGEGETQYF.

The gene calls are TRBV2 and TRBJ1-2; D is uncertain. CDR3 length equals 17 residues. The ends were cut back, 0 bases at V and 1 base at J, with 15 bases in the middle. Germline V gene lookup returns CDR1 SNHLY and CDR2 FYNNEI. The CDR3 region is CASSEALRQAVNYGYTF. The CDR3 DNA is TGTGCCAGCAGTGAAGCGCTTCGGCAGGCTGTTAACTATGGCTACACCTTC.

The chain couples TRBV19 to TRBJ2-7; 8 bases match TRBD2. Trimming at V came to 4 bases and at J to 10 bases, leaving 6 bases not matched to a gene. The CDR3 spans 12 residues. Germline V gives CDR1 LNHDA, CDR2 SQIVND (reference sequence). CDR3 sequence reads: CASSTTSGGQYF. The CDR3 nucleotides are TGTGCCAGTAGTACCACTAGCGGTGGACAGTACTTC.

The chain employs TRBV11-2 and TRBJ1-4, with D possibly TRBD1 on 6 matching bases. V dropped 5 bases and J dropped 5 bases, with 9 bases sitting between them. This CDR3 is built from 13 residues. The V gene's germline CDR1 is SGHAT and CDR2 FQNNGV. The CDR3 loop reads CASSPGTNEKLFF. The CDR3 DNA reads TGTGCCAGCAGCCCGGGGACAAATGAAAAACTGTTTTTT.

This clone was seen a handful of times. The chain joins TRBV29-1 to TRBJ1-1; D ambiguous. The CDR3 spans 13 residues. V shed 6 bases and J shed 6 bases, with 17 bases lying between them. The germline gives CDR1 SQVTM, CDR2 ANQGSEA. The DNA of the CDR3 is TGCAGCGTCTCACAAGGGTCAGGATCTGAAGCTTTCTTT. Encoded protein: CSVSQGSGSEAFF.